The TCR beta chain described here comes from a study of shared clonotypes between healthy human individuals. The study separated CD4+ cells into CD45RA+ naive and CD45RA-negative memory subsets. This clone showed up many times. Trimming shortened V by 1 base and J by 3 bases, and 12 bases separated the two germline ends. The CDR3 is 15 residues long. Germline lookup yields CDR1 LGHNA and CDR2 YSLEER. Assay: immunoSEQ multiplex PCR; the TCRdb copy retains only in-frame clones and omits some. The data show roughly 1,100,000 clones, about 75% seen once. The sequence was obtained from a man younger than 35 in good health. The chain employs TRBV4-3 and TRBJ2-5; D is possibly TRBD1 (5 bases). Sequencing was done on a sample of memory CD4+ T cells sorted from blood. Subset denoted: CD45RA-negative fraction. The CDR3 is CASSQVVGREETQYF. CDR3 nucleotides: TGCGCCAGCAGCCAAGTCGTCGGCAGGGAAGAGACCCAGTACTTC.